One sample yielded the 14 T cell receptor beta chains listed below, sequenced in a study of blood T cell repertoires in COVID-19. Data came from immunoSEQ multiplex PCR; TCRdb stores just in-frame clones and leaves some out. The sample records 110,000 to 150,000 clones, 65% to 80% being singletons. Specimen: peripheral blood. These receptors were taken from a man aged 80 or over with acute or convalescent COVID-19.

Only one count was recorded for this clone. This sequence joins TRBV3-1 (or the pseudogene TRBV3-2) and TRBJ1-3; possible D gene TRBD1, 5 bases. This CDR3 spans 15 amino acids. From germline, CDR1 is LGHDT and CDR2 YNNKEL (reference sequence). The V and J ends lost 5 bases and 1 base respectively, with 12 bases between them. CDR3 residues: CASSAVGGSGNTIYF. Written as DNA, the CDR3 is TGTGCCAGCAGCGCCGTCGGGGGTTCTGGAAACACCATATATTTT.

This clone was seen more than once but under ten times. The rearrangement joins TRBV11-2 to TRBJ2-1; 7 bases agree with TRBD2. This CDR3 contains 15 residues. Germline CDR1 reads SGHAT; CDR2 reads FQNNGV. V shed 6 bases, J shed 6 bases, and the junction held 11 bases outside the gene matches. CDR3 coding DNA: TGTGCCAGCAGTCCTGGACTAGTAAACGCCAATGAGCAGTTCTTC. It translates to CASSPGLVNANEQFF.

This chain uses TRBV5-1 with TRBJ1-1; D is undetermined. V was shortened by 0 bases and J by 4 bases, with 16 bases between the two germline ends. Germline CDR1 SGHRS, CDR2 YFSETQ. This CDR3 spans 16 amino acids. CDR3: CASSLASGFAGTEAFF. For the CDR3, the DNA is TGCGCCAGCAGCTTGGCTTCGGGCTTCGCGGGCACTGAAGCTTTCTTT.

This CDR3 is CASSAGTGGLGEQFF. In DNA, the CDR3 is TGCGCCAGCAGCGCCGGGACAGGGGGCTTAGGTGAGCAGTTCTTC. This chain links TRBV5-1 with TRBJ2-1; TRBD1 agrees at 12 bases. The CDR3 spans 15 residues. Looked up from germline, CDR1 is SGHRS and CDR2 is YFSETQ. Trimming at V came to 4 bases and at J to 9 bases, leaving 8 bases not matched to a gene.

V usage is TRBV4-3 and J usage is TRBJ1-6; tentatively, D is TRBD1 (6 bases). This CDR3 comprises 15 residues. V gave up 7 bases and J gave up 5 bases, with 15 bases separating them. Germline CDR1 LGHNA, CDR2 YSLEER. CDR3 nucleotide sequence: TGCGCCAGCACCGCCAAGGCAGGGGATAATTCACCCCTCCACTTT. This codes for CASTAKAGDNSPLHF.

The chain uses TRBV30 and TRBJ2-1, with D tentatively TRBD1 (5 bases). CDR3 length: 12 residues. Germline V gives CDR1 GTSNPN, CDR2 SVGIG (reference sequence). The V end lost 2 bases, the J end lost 4 bases, and 6 bases lay between the germline ends. This CDR3 reads CAWSNRYNEQFF. The CDR3 DNA reads TGTGCCTGGAGTAACAGGTACAATGAGCAGTTCTTC.

With respect to this clone: Given the absence of the conserved phenylalanine or tryptophan at the CDR3 end, a read error is likely. It is unclear where the CDR3 begins or ends on the DNA, so no DNA is shown, and the CDR3 is as TCRdb lists it. J is TRBJ1-2 and V is TRBV15; the table's TRBD1 call for D was not verified on the DNA. The CDR3 region is 12 residues in length, termini included. In germline, CDR1 is LNHNV, CDR2 YYDKDF (reference sequence). The chain's CDR3 is CATSRVGQTRVI.

CDR3 amino acids: CASSLGGRSPYEQYF. The CDR3 nucleotides are TGTGCCAGCAGCTTAGGTGGGAGGTCCCCCTACGAGCAGTACTTC. The chain combines TRBV7-2 with TRBJ2-7; D perhaps matches TRBD2 (6 bases). Trimming took 1 base from V and 2 from J, leaving 12 bases between them. Germline values: CDR1 SGHTA, CDR2 FQGNSA. The CDR3 length is 15 residues.

The chain joins TRBV12-3 or TRBV12-4 to TRBJ2-5; D gene ambiguous. The CDR3 has 13 amino acids. Trimming stripped 6 bases from V and 7 bases from J, with 15 bases between. DNA for the CDR3: TGTGCCAGCAGAGACGCCCCTGTAGCGACCCAGTACTTC. Its protein product is CASRDAPVATQYF.

CDR3 region: CASSPRTGPSYEQYF. CDR3 nucleotides: TGTGCCAGCAGTCCTCGGACAGGTCCCTCCTACGAGCAGTACTTC. The chain links TRBV27 to TRBJ2-7; 7 bases map to TRBD1. The CDR3 length is 15 residues. Germline trimming cut 5 bases from V and 0 bases from J; bases unmatched to any gene: 7. In germline, CDR1 is MNHEY, CDR2 SMNVEV (reference sequence).

This clone was seen only a few times. This chain joins TRBV3-1 (or the pseudogene TRBV3-2) and TRBJ1-2; D is possibly TRBD1 (6 bases). CDR3 length equals 13 residues. Germline CDR1 reads LGHDT; CDR2 reads YNNKEL (reference sequence). V was shortened by 3 bases and J by 8 bases, with 13 bases between the two germline ends. This chain's CDR3 is CASSQGGLGGYTF. The CDR3, as DNA: TGTGCCAGCAGCCAGGGGGGGCTTGGGGGCTACACCTTC.

V gene TRBV11-2 combines with J gene TRBJ1-1; possibly TRBD1 for D (6 bases). Germline assignment: CDR1 SGHAT and CDR2 FQNNGV. The V and J ends lost 5 bases and 6 bases respectively, with 19 bases between them. The CDR3 has 15 amino acids. The CDR3 spells CASSQGGGLGAEAFF. The CDR3, as DNA: TGTGCCAGCAGCCAAGGTGGGGGCCTGGGGGCTGAAGCTTTCTTT.

The chain carries TRBV9 and TRBJ1-4; D not resolved. Germline values: CDR1 SGDLS, CDR2 YYNGEE. The CDR3 spans 15 residues. V lost 2 bases and J lost 0, with 8 bases in between. DNA for the CDR3: TGTGCCAGCAGCGTTTGGGAGTCAACTAATGAAAAACTGTTTTTT. Its translation is CASSVWESTNEKLFF.

The V and J genes are TRBV18 and TRBJ2-2; 9 positions match TRBD1. J gave up 1 base and V 0 bases, and 0 bases lay outside the gene matches. This CDR3 has 16 amino acids. Germline values: CDR1 KGHSH, CDR2 LQKENI. The CDR3 reads CASSPPGQGNTGELFF. DNA for the CDR3: TGTGCCAGCTCACCACCGGGACAGGGGAACACCGGGGAGCTGTTTTTT.